This TCR beta chain was captured by sequencing in a study of metastatic and nonmetastatic thyroid tumors. Background on the study: Patients with malignant and benign thyroid disease provided blood and tumor or nodule tissue, whose repertoires were compared.

This clone was observed many times. What it binds is unknown. The authors' processing: The distant-metastasis classifier for papillary thyroid cancer was built from CDR3 differences across clinicopathological groups. MiXCR reprocessed the PCR reads for TCRdb. The authors' filters were not applied to this entry. This sample carries 15,000 or so clones, 20% to 25% of them seen once, and the ten largest clones take roughly 7.1%. This CDR3 has 14 amino acids. The germline gives CDR1 MNHNS, CDR2 SASEGT. After removal of 7 bases from V and 2 bases from J, the junction contained 4 bases not matched to a gene. Among the patients, none had received any treatment before thyroid surgery. Regarding the study as a whole: It was reportedly found that TCR beta diversity was significantly higher in malignant thyroid tumors than in benign nodules, a difference seen in both blood and tumor samples.

The chain has TRBV6-1 and TRBJ2-1; 8 bases match TRBD2. The clonotype was recovered from a female donor with papillary thyroid cancer or a benign thyroid nodule (not recorded which). Some clones in this sample may be carry-over from other donors' samples. The sample taken for sequencing was tumor tissue. Here the CDR3 DNA reads TGTGCCAGCACCCGGGGGGGAACCTACAATGAGCAGTTCTTC. It is translated as CASTRGGTYNEQFF.